This TCR beta chain was recorded in a study of cytomegalovirus exposure and HLA in healthy donors. The germline V gene has CDR1 LGHNA and CDR2 YSLEER. V was pared by 0 bases and J by 6 bases, with 15 bases between. The CDR3 loop spans 16 amino acids. The donors were part of the validation cohort, which consisted of 120 subjects and was separate from the first cohort of 666 subjects. The table came from immunoSEQ multiplex PCR; TCRdb's copy has only in-frame clones and leaves some out. The repertoire holds 190,000 or so clones, with around 82% as singletons. The origin of this receptor is a woman between 18 and 29 years old in good health and CMV-seropositive. Sequencing used PBMCs. The rearrangement joins TRBV4-3 to TRBJ2-4, with unresolved D. The chain's CDR3 is CASSQELVVRGNIQYF. In nucleotides, the CDR3 is TGCGCCAGCAGCCAAGAATTAGTGGTTCGAGGAAACATTCAGTACTTC.